One sample yielded the 24 T cell receptor beta chains listed below, sequenced in a study of OX40 agonist ivuxolimab in advanced cancers. Libraries were prepared by immunoSEQ multiplex PCR; TCRdb keeps only in-frame clonotypes and omits some of them. The data show around 23,000 clones, around 84% seen once. The sample in question was CD4+ or CD8+ T cells sorted from blood, obtained in a trial of the OX40 agonist ivuxolimab. Receptors were obtained from an adult with an advanced solid tumor such as melanoma, head and neck, liver or kidney cancer.

Points on this clone: Other DNA sequences within the sample encode an identical CDR3. This chain connects TRBV7-9 to TRBJ2-1; 9 bases are a match to TRBD2. CDR1 and CDR2 (germline): SEHNR, FQNEAQ (reference sequence). This CDR3 has 15 amino acids. Losses at the gene ends were 3 bases for V and 3 bases for J; bases not matched to a gene: 3. The DNA for the CDR3 is TGTGCCAGCAGCTTGGGACTAGCTGACTACAATGAGCAGTTCTTC. This codes for CASSLGLADYNEQFF.

This rearrangement joins TRBV9 to TRBJ2-7; 9 bases line up with TRBD1. The V segment lost 0 bases and the J segment 5 bases; nucleotides outside the gene matches: 3. The CDR3 is 14 residues long. Germline lookup yields CDR1 SGDLS and CDR2 YYNGEE. The CDR3 DNA is TGTGCCAGCAGCGTAGGGACAGGGGCCGACGAGCAGTACTTC. Protein sequence: CASSVGTGADEQYF.

This chain joins TRBV5-4 and TRBJ2-3; 10 bases match TRBD2. From germline, CDR1 is SGHNT and CDR2 YYREEE (reference sequence). With V trimmed by 6 bases and J by 4 bases, 17 bases remained unmatched. The CDR3 runs 18 residues. Written as DNA, the CDR3 is TGTGCCAGCACCGACATTGAGGCTAGCGGGAGTGGTGCAGATACGCAGTATTTT. Residues: CASTDIEASGSGADTQYF.

The chain employs TRBV4-1 and TRBJ2-5; unclear D gene. The CDR3 consists of 14 residues. V shed 1 base and J shed 0 bases, with 6 bases lying between them. Germline V lookup: CDR1 MGHRA, CDR2 YSYEKL. In DNA form, the CDR3 reads TGCGCCAGCAGCCAAGTCCCGTACCAAGAGACCCAGTACTTC. Translating it yields CASSQVPYQETQYF.

The V and J genes are TRBV11-2 and TRBJ2-1; TRBD2 agrees at 10 bases. CDR3 length equals 15 residues. With V trimmed by 4 bases and J by 8 bases, 8 bases remained unmatched. Germline V CDR1 and CDR2: SGHAT, FQNNGV. As DNA, the CDR3 is TGTGCCAGCAGCTCCGGGACTAGCGTGTGGGATGAGCAGTTCTTC. Translated, it gives CASSSGTSVWDEQFF.

The rearrangement uses TRBV9 and TRBJ2-1, with D possibly matching TRBD2 (6 bases). The V gene's germline CDR1 is SGDLS and CDR2 YYNGEE. V lost 4 bases and J 10 bases, leaving 9 bases between the germline ends. The CDR3 has 11 residues. CDR3 coding DNA: TGTGCCAGCAGCCTCCGGGGGGAGCAGTTCTTC. Amino acid sequence: CASSLRGEQFF. Based on the CDR3 plus reference TRBV9 and TRBJ2-1, the full variable domain is DSGVTQTPKHLITATGQRVTLRCSPRSGDLSVYWYQQSLDQGLQFLIQYYNGEERAKGNILERFSAQQFPDLHSELNLSSLELGDSALYFCASSLRGEQFFGPGTRLTVL.

The chain joins TRBV28 to TRBJ2-7; perhaps TRBD1 as D (7 bases). CDR1 and CDR2 (germline): MDHEN, SYDVKM. Trimming shortened V by 6 bases and J by 5 bases, and 20 bases separated the two germline ends. The CDR3 has 15 residues. CDR3 in amino acids: CASSPIGGGGHEQYF. CDR3 nucleotides: TGTGCCAGCAGCCCCATAGGAGGGGGCGGGCACGAGCAGTACTTC.

CDR3 sequence (DNA): TGTGCCAGCAGTTTAAGAGGGGCAGGAACTGAAGCTTTCTTT. Protein product: CASSLRGAGTEAFF. V gene TRBV28 combines with J gene TRBJ1-1, with D perhaps TRBD1 (5 bases). The CDR3 has 14 amino acids. Germline values: CDR1 MDHEN, CDR2 SYDVKM. The V gene lost 2 bases and the J gene lost 5 bases, with 12 bases spanning the gap.

This clone was detected a few times. The chain carries TRBV7-9 and TRBJ2-7; D is perhaps TRBD1 (6 bases). The V and J ends lost 4 bases and 1 base respectively, with 8 bases between them. The CDR3 length is 13 residues. From germline, CDR1 is SEHNR and CDR2 FQNEAQ (reference sequence). The CDR3 DNA sequence: TGTGCCAGCAGCTCCGACAGGTCCTACGAGCAGTACTTC. Translating it yields CASSSDRSYEQYF.

The chain employs TRBV27 and TRBJ2-7; 10 bases align to TRBD2. The CDR3 has 15 residues. Trimming cost V 0 bases and J 5 bases; bases outside gene matches: 4. Germline V gene data show CDR1 as MNHEY and CDR2 as SMNVEV (reference sequence). The CDR3 here is CASSLSLAGVNEQYF. The CDR3 DNA sequence: TGTGCCAGCAGTTTATCGCTAGCGGGAGTGAACGAGCAGTACTTC.

The chain has TRBV9 and TRBJ2-7; D might be TRBD1 (5 bases). The germline V gene has CDR1 SGDLS and CDR2 YYNGEE. V lost 7 bases, J lost 6 bases, and 14 bases lay in between. The CDR3 sequence is 12 residues long. The CDR3 bases are TGTGCCAGCGGGTTAGGGGTAAGCGAGCAGTACTTC. As protein: CASGLGVSEQYF.

The chain is built from TRBV27 and TRBJ2-5; D possibly matches TRBD1 or TRBD2 (5 bases each). Germline CDR1 reads MNHEY; CDR2 reads SMNVEV (reference sequence). The CDR3 spans 14 residues. Trimming removed 0 bases at V and 6 bases at J, with 11 bases between. The CDR3 reads CASSLSRGPQTQYF. The CDR3 region has the DNA TGTGCCAGCAGTTTATCTAGGGGACCACAGACCCAGTACTTC.

The chain carries TRBV7-6 and TRBJ2-2; 14 bases map to TRBD2. V lost 5 bases to trimming and J lost 1 base; unmatched junction nucleotides: 9. The CDR3 runs 19 residues. Germline V gene data show CDR1 as SGHVS and CDR2 as FNYEAQ. The CDR3 bases are TGTGCCAGCAGCCCCACAGGGACTAGCGGGAGTTGGAACACCGGGGAGCTGTTTTTT. This translates into CASSPTGTSGSWNTGELFF.

The CDR3 here is CASSLPGNEQYF. CDR3 DNA sequence: TGTGCCAGCAGCTTACCAGGCAACGAGCAGTACTTC. The chain links TRBV7-9 to TRBJ2-7, with unresolved D. Per the germline V gene, CDR1 is SEHNR and CDR2 is FQNEAQ (reference sequence). There are 12 residues in the CDR3. Trimming left V 2 bases short and J 5 bases short, with 7 bases between.

The V gene is TRBV6-4, the J gene TRBJ2-3; 9 bases are shared with TRBD2. This CDR3 is 16 amino acids long. The germline V gene encodes CDR1 MRHNA and CDR2 SNTAGT. J lost 7 bases, V lost 4 bases, and 12 bases had no gene match. The CDR3 DNA sequence: TGTGCCAGCAGTGGCGGCGGGACTAGCCTTAGGTATACGCAGTATTTT. This translates into CASSGGGTSLRYTQYF.

The chain carries TRBV6-4 and TRBJ2-1; D not certain. The CDR3 is 15 residues long. Germline CDR1 MRHNA, CDR2 SNTAGT. The V end was cut by 2 bases, the J end by 1 base, with 9 bases between. CDR3 loop: CASSDGASSYNEQFF. The CDR3 DNA sequence: TGTGCCAGCAGTGACGGAGCGTCTTCCTACAATGAGCAGTTCTTC.

This clone was seen only once. This rearrangement joins TRBV9 to TRBJ1-4; 7 bases match TRBD1. CDR3 length: 14 residues. Trimming removed 5 bases from V and 4 bases from J; junction bases left unmatched: 5. Germline V CDR1 and CDR2: SGDLS, YYNGEE. CDR3 amino acids: CASRGQVINEKLFF. In nucleotides, the CDR3 is TGTGCCAGCAGAGGACAGGTGATTAATGAAAAACTGTTTTTT.

The chain combines TRBV7-9 with TRBJ2-1; TRBD2 matches 9 bases. This CDR3 is built from 15 residues. V gave up 9 bases and J gave up 5 bases; unmatched junction bases: 11. The germline CDR1 and CDR2 sequences are SEHNR and FQNEAQ (reference sequence). The CDR3 loop reads CASSPASGNDNEQFF. In DNA form, the CDR3 reads TGTGCCAGTAGTCCAGCTAGCGGGAACGACAATGAGCAGTTCTTC.

This clone was detected once. The V and J genes are TRBV12-5 and TRBJ2-1, with 8 bases fitting TRBD1. Trimming removed 4 bases from V and 10 bases from J; junction bases left unmatched: 9. Germline V gene data show CDR1 as LGHNT and CDR2 as FRNRAP. This CDR3 is built from 14 residues. CDR3 in DNA: TGTGCTAGTGGTTCGGGACAGGCGAAAATCGAGCAGTTCTTC. This translates into CASGSGQAKIEQFF.

The chain has TRBV2 and TRBJ2-7, with unresolved D. Germline V CDR1 and CDR2: SNHLY, FYNNEI. This CDR3 has 13 amino acids. Trimming cost V 3 bases and J 0 bases, with 6 bases left between them. The CDR3 DNA reads TGTGCCAGCAGTGATGCCCTCTCCTACGAGCAGTACTTC. It encodes CASSDALSYEQYF.

The chain combines TRBV7-9 with TRBJ2-7; 8 bases agree with TRBD2. With V trimmed by 1 base and J by 5 bases, 7 bases remained unmatched. Germline V gene data show CDR1 as SEHNR and CDR2 as FQNEAQ (reference sequence). There are 15 residues in the CDR3. In DNA form, the CDR3 reads TGTGCCAGCAGCTTAGTCAGCGGGAGTACCGACGAGCAGTACTTC. Protein sequence: CASSLVSGSTDEQYF.

The rearrangement uses TRBV7-9 and TRBJ2-7; D not certain. Germline V gene sequence: CDR1 SEHNR, CDR2 FQNEAQ (reference sequence). Trimming left V 5 bases short and J 5 bases short, with 16 bases between. The CDR3 consists of 14 residues. CDR3 in DNA: TGTGCCAGCAGCCCCACCTGGGATAGGGACGAGCAGTACTTC. Protein: CASSPTWDRDEQYF.

J is TRBJ1-4 and V is TRBV6-1, with D hard to call. V lost 2 bases, J lost 8 bases, and 12 bases lay in between. Germline V gene lookup returns CDR1 MNHNS and CDR2 SASEGT. The length of the CDR3 is 14 residues. In nucleotides, the CDR3 is TGTGCCAGCAGTGAATTAGGACCGACAGAAAAACTGTTTTTT. Its protein is CASSELGPTEKLFF.

J is TRBJ2-5 and V is TRBV6-5; TRBD1 or TRBD2 may be the D gene (5 bases each). This CDR3 spans 14 amino acids. Germline lookup yields CDR1 MNHEY and CDR2 SVGAGI. Trimming left V 0 bases short and J 5 bases short, with 10 bases between. CDR3 DNA: TGTGCCAGCAGTTACTCTGCAGGGACCGAGACCCAGTACTTC. It encodes CASSYSAGTETQYF.